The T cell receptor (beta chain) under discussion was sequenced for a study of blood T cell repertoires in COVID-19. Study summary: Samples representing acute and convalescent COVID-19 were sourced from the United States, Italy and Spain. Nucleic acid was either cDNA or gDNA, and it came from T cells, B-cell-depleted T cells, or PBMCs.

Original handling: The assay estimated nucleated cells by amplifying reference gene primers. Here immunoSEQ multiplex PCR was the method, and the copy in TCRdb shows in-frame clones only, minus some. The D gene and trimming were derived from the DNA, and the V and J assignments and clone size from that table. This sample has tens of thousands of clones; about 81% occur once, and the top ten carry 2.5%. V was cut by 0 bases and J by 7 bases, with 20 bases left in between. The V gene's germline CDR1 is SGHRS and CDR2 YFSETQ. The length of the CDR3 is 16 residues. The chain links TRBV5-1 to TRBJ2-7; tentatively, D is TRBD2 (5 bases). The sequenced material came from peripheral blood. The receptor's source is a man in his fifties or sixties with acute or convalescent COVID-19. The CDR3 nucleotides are TGCGCCAGCAGCTTGGGCGGTCCGGGAACGGGAATGGAGCAGTACTTC. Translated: CASSLGGPGTGMEQYF.